Presented here are 15 T cell receptor beta chains from one specimen sequenced in a study of cytomegalovirus exposure and HLA in healthy donors. Primers included in the PCR were 60 Vbeta and 13 Jbeta primers. Data came from immunoSEQ multiplex PCR; TCRdb stores just in-frame clones and leaves some out. The sample includes around 130,000 clones, about 70% of them seen just once. The sequenced sample consisted of PBMCs. The source is a woman aged 40 to 49 in good health and CMV-seropositive.

This clone was picked up one time. The V and J genes are TRBV18 and TRBJ1-2, with D hard to call. The CDR3 spans 16 residues. In germline, CDR1 is KGHSH, CDR2 LQKENI. Trimming left V 3 bases short and J 0 bases short, with 14 bases between. CDR3 bases: TGTGCCAGCTCACCCCTGTCGGAGGCAGCTAACTATGGCTACACCTTC. This translates into CASSPLSEAANYGYTF. Full variable domain (remainder filled in from reference TRBV18 and TRBJ1-2): NAGVMQNPRHLVRRRGQEARLRCSPMKGHSHVYWYRQLPEEGLKFMVYLQKENIIDESGMPKERFSAEFPKEGPSILRIQQVVRGDSAAYFCASSPLSEAANYGYTFGSGTRLTVV.

This chain connects TRBV5-1 to TRBJ2-7, with D possibly matching TRBD1 (5 bases). The V and J ends lost 2 bases and 3 bases respectively, with 15 bases between them. The CDR3 length is 15 residues. Germline CDR1 reads SGHRS; CDR2 reads YFSETQ. The CDR3 region has the DNA TGCGCCAGCAGCTTCCAGGGTGTTTGGGGCTACGAGCAGTACTTC. Its translation: CASSFQGVWGYEQYF.

The chain employs TRBV6-5 and TRBJ1-1; 7 bases are shared with TRBD1. With 5 bases clipped from V and 0 bases from J, the junction kept 3 bases outside the gene matches. The V gene's germline CDR1 is MNHEY and CDR2 SVGAGI. This CDR3 region has 14 residues. The CDR3 loop reads CASSKTGLNTEAFF. CDR3 coding DNA: TGTGCCAGCAGTAAGACAGGGTTGAACACTGAAGCTTTCTTT.

The chain couples TRBV6-5 to TRBJ1-1, with a tentative D call TRBD1 (5 bases). V lost 5 bases and J lost 11, with 15 bases in between. In germline, CDR1 is MNHEY, CDR2 SVGAGI. This CDR3 region has 12 residues. This CDR3 is CASSRGGGGAFF. In DNA, the CDR3 is TGTGCCAGCAGTCGGGGCGGGGGTGGCGCTTTCTTT.

The chain is built from TRBV7-2 and TRBJ1-3; 11 bases line up with TRBD1. The V gene end was trimmed by 9 bases and the J gene end by 8 bases; junction bases not matched to a gene: 12. The germline gives CDR1 SGHTA, CDR2 FQGNSA. This CDR3 region has 15 residues. In DNA form, the CDR3 reads TGTGCCAGGACGGGACAGGGGGGGGATAGGGACACCATATATTTT. As protein: CARTGQGGDRDTIYF.

The V call is TRBV29-1, the J call TRBJ2-3; D unresolved. Trimming stripped 8 bases from V and 6 bases from J, with 12 bases between. Germline CDR1 SQVTM, CDR2 ANQGSEA. This CDR3 has 11 amino acids. The CDR3 region is CSLHSFDTQYF. CDR3 bases: TGCAGCCTTCACTCGTTCGATACGCAGTATTTT.

The gene calls are TRBV5-1 and TRBJ1-2; D possibly corresponds to TRBD1 (5 bases). V was cut by 4 bases and J by 5 bases, with 21 bases left in between. Germline V lookup: CDR1 SGHRS, CDR2 YFSETQ. The CDR3 contains 16 residues. CDR3 DNA: TGCGCCAGCAGCGCAACCGACGGGGGAATGGGGTATGGCTACACCTTC. It translates to CASSATDGGMGYGYTF.

The CDR3 DNA sequence: TGTGCCAGCAGCCAGGCCCTAGCGGGAGGAAAGAAGGGCGGGGGGAATGAGCAGTTCTTC. Residues: CASSQALAGGKKGGGNEQFF. The chain carries TRBV28 and TRBJ2-1; 11 bases map to TRBD2. The CDR3 sequence is 20 residues long. Germline-derived CDR1 and CDR2 are MDHEN and SYDVKM. The V and J ends lost 6 bases and 7 bases, in that order; junction bases with no gene match: 23. The full variable domain, with the rest looked up from reference TRBV28 and TRBJ2-1, is DVKVTQSSRYLVKRTGEKVFLECVQDMDHENMFWYRQDPGLGLRLIYFSYDVKMKEKGDIPEGYSVSREKKERFSLILESASTNQTSMYLCASSQALAGGKKGGGNEQFFGPGTRLTVL.

This clone turned up a few times. The rearrangement joins TRBV5-1 to TRBJ1-2; TRBD1 matches at 10 bases. The CDR3 totals 14 residues. J was trimmed by 7 bases and V by 0 bases; bases with no gene match: 3. Germline CDR1 is SGHRS and CDR2 is YFSETQ. The CDR3 nucleotides are TGCGCCAGCAGCTTGGTGGACAGGGGGTCTGGCTACACCTTC. Its protein is CASSLVDRGSGYTF.

This clone is a singleton in its sample. V usage is TRBV4-3 and J usage is TRBJ2-5; 8 bases align to TRBD2. Germline lookup yields CDR1 LGHNA and CDR2 YSLEER. CDR3 length: 15 residues. Trimming at V came to 1 base and at J to 2 bases, leaving 3 bases not matched to a gene. CDR3 nucleotides: TGCGCCAGCAGCCAAGGGGGACTAGGGCAAGAGACCCAGTACTTC. Its protein is CASSQGGLGQETQYF.

In its sample, this clone was seen a few times. This rearrangement joins TRBV6-5 to TRBJ1-1, with 11 nucleotides matching TRBD1. This CDR3 region has 14 residues. Trimming removed 7 bases from V and 8 bases from J; junction bases left unmatched: 9. CDR1 and CDR2 from the germline V gene are MNHEY and SVGAGI. Here the CDR3 reads CASTGTGGSSEAFF. As DNA, the CDR3 is TGTGCCAGCACCGGGACAGGGGGTTCTTCCGAAGCTTTCTTT.

This clone was recorded once. V usage is TRBV5-3 and J usage is TRBJ2-3; possibly TRBD2 for D (6 bases). TRBV5-3 falls under the ORF class, with uncertain function. V lost 1 base and J 4 bases, leaving 10 bases between the germline ends. This CDR3 is 14 amino acids long. In nucleotides, the CDR3 is TGTGCCAGAAGCTTGCCTAGCGAAGCAGATACGCAGTATTTT. Its translation is CARSLPSEADTQYF.

The chain combines TRBV10-3 with TRBJ2-1, with a weak D call TRBD2 (6 bases). V lost 0 bases to trimming and J lost 4 bases, with 10 bases between them. The germline gives CDR1 ENHRY, CDR2 SYGVKD. This CDR3 has 15 residues. The CDR3 DNA reads TGTGCCATCAGTGAGTCACGGGAGCGGTACAATGAGCAGTTCTTC. It is translated as CAISESRERYNEQFF.

The CDR3 here is CASSPPEGLSNQPQHF. DNA for the CDR3: TGTGCCAGCTCACCCCCTGAGGGTTTGAGCAATCAGCCCCAGCATTTT. The rearrangement uses TRBV18 and TRBJ1-5; D gene unclear. Germline V gene sequence: CDR1 KGHSH, CDR2 LQKENI. The CDR3 has 16 amino acids. The ends were cut back, 3 bases at V and 1 base at J, with 13 bases in the middle. Full variable domain (remainder filled in from reference TRBV18 and TRBJ1-5): NAGVMQNPRHLVRRRGQEARLRCSPMKGHSHVYWYRQLPEEGLKFMVYLQKENIIDESGMPKERFSAEFPKEGPSILRIQQVVRGDSAAYFCASSPPEGLSNQPQHFGDGTRLSIL.

The chain links TRBV27 to TRBJ1-1, with 9 positions matching TRBD1. V shed 7 bases, J shed 6 bases, and the junction held 6 bases outside the gene matches. This CDR3 contains 13 residues. Looked up from germline, CDR1 is MNHEY and CDR2 is SMNVEV (reference sequence). The DNA of the CDR3 is TGTGCCAGCACCCGACAGGGGGGAGCTGAAGCTTTCTTT. It codes for CASTRQGGAEAFF.